These 26 T cell receptor beta chains were all obtained from the same sample, sequenced in a study of radiation and T cells in renal cell carcinoma. Regarding time point: blood 4 weeks post-SBRT, at nephrectomy. Treatment described: 15 Gy SBRT to primary tumor, nephrectomy 4 weeks later. Clones were read by immunoSEQ multiplex PCR, and TCRdb kept only the in-frame ones, dropping some. The sample has tens of thousands of clones; about 82% are singletons. This specimen consisted of blood, obtained from a patient whose treatment included radiotherapy and nephrectomy. Every receptor here comes from a man between 45 and 60 years old with renal cell carcinoma.

The V and J genes are TRBV7-9 and TRBJ1-1; TRBD1 might be the D (5 bases). With 4 bases removed from V and 9 bases from J, the gap between germline ends came to 18 bases. The CDR3 spans 14 residues. Looked up from germline, CDR1 is SEHNR and CDR2 is FQNEAQ (reference sequence). For the CDR3, the DNA is TGTGCCAGCAGCTCAACAGGACACCTTATTCAAGCTTTCTTT. Translated: CASSSTGHLIQAFF.

CDR3 residues: CASSSPDRGEADTQYF. In nucleotides, the CDR3 is TGCGCCAGCAGCTCCCCGGACAGGGGCGAGGCAGATACGCAGTATTTT. The V call is TRBV5-1, the J call TRBJ2-3, with 9 bases fitting TRBD1. There are 16 residues in the CDR3. Germline V CDR1 and CDR2: SGHRS, YFSETQ. V dropped 3 bases and J dropped 4; count of bases not matched to a gene: 9.

The genes are TRBV29-1 and TRBJ2-7, with 7 bases aligning to TRBD1. CDR1 SQVTM and CDR2 ANQGSEA come from the germline V gene. This CDR3 has 13 amino acids. Trimming removed 6 bases from V and 3 bases from J; junction bases left unmatched: 8. The CDR3 DNA follows: TGCAGCGTGCGACAGGGAAATTACTACGAGCAGTACTTC. Its protein is CSVRQGNYYEQYF.

V usage is TRBV9 and J usage is TRBJ2-1; TRBD2 matches at 12 bases. Germline V gene data show CDR1 as SGDLS and CDR2 as YYNGEE. This CDR3 spans 15 amino acids. V gave up 4 bases and J gave up 9 bases; unmatched junction bases: 8. CDR3 in amino acids: CASSITSGRYGEQFF. The CDR3 DNA is TGTGCCAGCAGCATCACTAGCGGGAGGTACGGTGAGCAGTTCTTC.

This CDR3 reads CASSQEPGLATTEQFF. In nucleotides, the CDR3 is TGCGCCAGCAGCCAAGAACCGGGACTAGCGACAACTGAGCAGTTCTTC. V is TRBV4-1 and J is TRBJ2-1, with 10 positions matching TRBD2. The V and J ends lost 0 bases and 9 bases, in that order; junction bases with no gene match: 8. This CDR3 region has 16 residues. Germline CDR1 MGHRA, CDR2 YSYEKL.

The chain joins TRBV6-6 to TRBJ2-1; the match to TRBD1 covers 9 bases. V trimming: 5 bases; J trimming: 14 bases; junction bases outside the gene matches: 7. This CDR3 is built from 12 residues. CDR1 is MNHNY and CDR2 is SVGAGI in the germline V gene (reference sequence). As DNA, the CDR3 is TGTGCCAGCAGTCACCGGGACAGGGTAAAGTTCTTC. It codes for CASSHRDRVKFF.

J is TRBJ1-1 and V is TRBV5-4, with D unclear. The V end lost 9 bases, the J end lost 1 base, and 10 bases lay between the germline ends. CDR1 is SGHNT, CDR2 YYREEE, per germline (reference sequence). CDR3 length equals 12 residues. The CDR3: CATRTPNTEAFF. The CDR3 nucleotides are TGTGCCACCCGAACCCCGAACACTGAAGCTTTCTTT. The variable domain in full, completed from reference TRBV5-4 and TRBJ1-1, reads ETGVTQSPTHLIKTRGQQVTLRCSSQSGHNTVSWYQQALGQGPQFIFQYYREEENGRGNFPPRFSGLQFPNYSSELNVNALELDDSALYLCATRTPNTEAFFGQGTRLTVV.

This sequence joins TRBV2 and TRBJ2-5; a possible D gene is TRBD1 (6 bases). There are 15 residues in the CDR3. Germline V lookup: CDR1 SNHLY, CDR2 FYNNEI. Trimming took off 2 bases at V and 3 bases at J, with 13 bases between the two ends. CDR3 loop: CASSELRTEEETQYF. In DNA form, the CDR3 reads TGTGCCAGCAGTGAATTGCGGACAGAAGAAGAGACCCAGTACTTC.

J is TRBJ1-1 and V is TRBV14, with 8 bases matching TRBD1. Germline values: CDR1 SGHDN, CDR2 FVKESK. With V trimmed by 3 bases and J by 4 bases, 7 bases remained unmatched. The CDR3 totals 15 residues. CDR3 sequence: CASSHAYRGSTEAFF. The CDR3 region has the DNA TGTGCCAGCAGCCATGCTTACAGGGGGAGCACTGAAGCTTTCTTT.

This clone was observed once. The chain joins TRBV5-1 to TRBJ2-5; the D is unclear. The germline CDR1 and CDR2 sequences are SGHRS and YFSETQ. V lost 2 bases and J 2 bases, leaving 13 bases between the germline ends. The CDR3 contains 15 residues. The CDR3: CASSFAAGLQETQYF. Written as DNA, the CDR3 is TGCGCCAGCAGCTTCGCCGCCGGGTTGCAAGAGACCCAGTACTTC. Together with reference TRBV5-1 and TRBJ2-5, the CDR3 gives the full variable domain: KAGVTQTPRYLIKTRGQQVTLSCSPISGHRSVSWYQQTPGQGLQFLFEYFSETQRNKGNFPGRFSGRQFSNSRSEMNVSTLELGDSALYLCASSFAAGLQETQYFGPGTRLLVL.

The rearrangement uses TRBV9 and TRBJ1-2; weak D call: TRBD1 (5 bases). CDR1 is SGDLS, CDR2 YYNGEE, per germline. The CDR3 is 14 amino acids. The V end lost 4 bases, the J end lost 4 bases, and 14 bases lay between the germline ends. The CDR3 protein is CASSPLGAPYGYTF. The CDR3 coding sequence is TGTGCCAGCAGCCCCTTAGGGGCCCCCTATGGCTACACCTTC.

This chain links TRBV28 with TRBJ2-1; 9 bases map to TRBD2. V lost 6 bases and J lost 2; bases outside the gene matches: 5. Germline V gene data show CDR1 as MDHEN and CDR2 as SYDVKM. The length of the CDR3 is 15 residues. CDR3 in amino acids: CASRVAGDPYNEQFF. In DNA, the CDR3 is TGTGCCAGCAGAGTAGCGGGAGACCCCTACAATGAGCAGTTCTTC.

The chain has TRBV7-3 and TRBJ1-1; TRBD1 matches 7 bases. CDR1 is SGHTA, CDR2 FQGTGA, per germline. This CDR3 contains 13 residues. Germline trimming cut 3 bases from V and 5 bases from J; bases unmatched to any gene: 3. This chain's CDR3 is CASSFGGQTEAFF. DNA for the CDR3: TGTGCCAGCAGCTTCGGGGGACAGACTGAAGCTTTCTTT.

CDR3 coding DNA: TGTGCCAGCAGCCCGTCGGGACGAGTGAACACCGGGGAGCTGTTTTTT. Translated: CASSPSGRVNTGELFF. The chain links TRBV7-9 to TRBJ2-2; TRBD1 or TRBD2 may be the D gene (5 bases each). Trimming took 5 bases from V and 1 from J, leaving 14 bases between them. This CDR3 is 16 amino acids long. CDR1 is SEHNR, CDR2 FQNEAQ, per germline (reference sequence). Variable domain in full (rest from reference TRBV7-9 and TRBJ2-2): DTGVSQNPRHKITKRGQNVTFRCDPISEHNRLYWYRQTLGQGPEFLTYFQNEAQLEKSRLLSDRFSAERPKGSFSTLEIQRTEQGDSAMYLCASSPSGRVNTGELFFGEGSRLTVL.

CDR3 sequence reads: CASSPRTSTDTQYF. The CDR3 DNA reads TGTGCCAGCAGCCCGCGGACTAGCACAGATACGCAGTATTTT. This chain connects TRBV11-2 to TRBJ2-3; D is possibly TRBD2 (5 bases). The CDR3 is 14 residues long. The V and J ends lost 5 bases and 0 bases respectively, with 9 bases between them. The germline V gene has CDR1 SGHAT and CDR2 FQNNGV.

V usage is TRBV7-3 and J usage is TRBJ2-1; 7 positions match TRBD2. The CDR3 loop spans 15 amino acids. The junction had 4 bases not matched to a gene; V was cut back by 2 bases and J by 3 bases. Germline CDR1 SGHTA, CDR2 FQGTGA. This chain's CDR3 is CASSLLADNYNEQFF. The CDR3 DNA follows: TGTGCCAGCAGCTTACTAGCGGATAACTACAATGAGCAGTTCTTC.

This clone was picked up one time. V usage is TRBV27 and J usage is TRBJ1-5; possible D gene TRBD1, 5 bases. V dropped 3 bases and J dropped 2 bases, with 8 bases sitting between them. From germline, CDR1 is MNHEY and CDR2 SMNVEV (reference sequence). CDR3 size: 14 residues. As DNA, the CDR3 is TGTGCCAGCAGTTTTTGGGGCCGCAATCAGCCCCAGCATTTT. It codes for CASSFWGRNQPQHF.

The chain recombines TRBV18 with TRBJ1-2; D not certain. V was clipped by 3 bases and J by 6 bases, with 17 bases between them. Per the germline V gene, CDR1 is KGHSH and CDR2 is LQKENI. The CDR3 runs to 15 residues. CDR3 protein: CASSPTLSVVDGYTF. DNA for the CDR3: TGTGCCAGCTCACCTACTCTGTCCGTAGTCGATGGCTACACCTTC.

The rearrangement uses TRBV7-3 and TRBJ1-1, with D uncertain. Germline CDR1 SGHTA, CDR2 FQGTGA. The CDR3 totals 13 residues. V was shortened by 3 bases and J by 0 bases, with 5 bases between the two germline ends. The chain's CDR3 is CASSFTVNTEAFF. CDR3 nucleotide sequence: TGTGCCAGCAGCTTCACAGTGAACACTGAAGCTTTCTTT.

The chain carries TRBV6-1 and TRBJ2-6, with D hard to call. V lost 2 bases and J 0 bases, leaving 5 bases between the germline ends. Germline V CDR1 and CDR2: MNHNS, SASEGT. The CDR3 loop spans 15 amino acids. For the CDR3, the DNA is TGTGCCAGCAGTGAAAGGTTCTCTGGGGCCAACGTCCTGACTTTC. Protein: CASSERFSGANVLTF.

The J gene is TRBJ2-3, the V gene TRBV5-4, with D maybe TRBD1 (6 bases). There are 16 residues in the CDR3. With 4 bases removed from V and 0 bases from J, the gap between germline ends came to 15 bases. Germline CDR1 SGHNT, CDR2 YYREEE (reference sequence). This chain's CDR3 is CASSPKDSYSTDTQYF. CDR3 sequence (DNA): TGTGCCAGCAGCCCAAAGGACAGTTATAGCACAGATACGCAGTATTTT.

The chain employs TRBV27 and TRBJ1-6, with D perhaps TRBD1 (6 bases). V was clipped by 5 bases and J by 5 bases, with 16 bases between them. Germline V gene data show CDR1 as MNHEY and CDR2 as SMNVEV (reference sequence). This CDR3 has 16 amino acids. The CDR3 sequence is CASSLRGQPHNSPLHF. The DNA for the CDR3 is TGTGCCAGCAGTCTGAGAGGACAGCCTCATAATTCACCCCTCCACTTT.

This rearrangement joins TRBV9 to TRBJ2-2; 8 nucleotides match TRBD2. The CDR3 sequence is 16 residues long. Germline assignment: CDR1 SGDLS and CDR2 YYNGEE. V dropped 4 bases and J dropped 3; count of bases not matched to a gene: 8. CDR3 coding DNA: TGTGCCAGCAGCACGACCGGGACTAGTGACACCGGGGAGCTGTTTTTT. Translated: CASSTTGTSDTGELFF. Full variable domain (missing parts from reference TRBV9 and TRBJ2-2): DSGVTQTPKHLITATGQRVTLRCSPRSGDLSVYWYQQSLDQGLQFLIQYYNGEERAKGNILERFSAQQFPDLHSELNLSSLELGDSALYFCASSTTGTSDTGELFFGEGSRLTVL.

The J gene is TRBJ1-2, the V gene TRBV2, with TRBD1 as a possible D gene (6 bases). This CDR3 spans 13 amino acids. Germline lookup yields CDR1 SNHLY and CDR2 FYNNEI. The germline V and J ends were trimmed by 7 bases and 4 bases, with 13 bases remaining between them. The CDR3 region is CASKGDIVYGYTF. The CDR3 region has the DNA TGTGCCAGCAAGGGGGACATAGTCTATGGCTACACCTTC.

The chain has TRBV30 and TRBJ2-7; a weak D match, TRBD1 (6 bases). Looked up from germline, CDR1 is GTSNPN and CDR2 is SVGIG (reference sequence). V lost 5 bases and J lost 4, with 6 bases in between. The CDR3 is 10 residues long. The CDR3, as DNA: TGTGCCTGGGGACAGTACGAGCAGTACTTC. Translation gives CAWGQYEQYF. Using reference TRBV30 and TRBJ2-7 for the parts outside the CDR3, the full variable domain is SQTIHQWPATLVQPVGSPLSLECTVEGTSNPNLYWYRQAAGRGLQLLFYSVGIGQISSEVPQNLSASRPQDRQFILSSKKLLLSDSGFYLCAWGQYEQYFGPGTRLTVT.

This sequence joins TRBV27 and TRBJ2-1, with 11 bases matching TRBD1. Trimming cost V 1 base and J 2 bases; bases outside gene matches: 13. The CDR3 extends over 20 amino acids. Germline V gene sequence: CDR1 MNHEY, CDR2 SMNVEV (reference sequence). The CDR3 is CASSLFVPGQGGGPYNEQFF. In DNA, the CDR3 is TGTGCCAGCAGTTTATTTGTCCCGGGACAGGGGGGGGGACCCTACAATGAGCAGTTCTTC.